The 25 T cell receptor beta chains listed next were all sequenced from one sample in a study of somatic mutations in cytotoxic T cells in rheumatoid arthritis. Libraries were prepared by immunoSEQ multiplex PCR; TCRdb keeps only in-frame clonotypes and omits some of them. The table has approximately 30,000 clones, more than 75% seen once; the top ten hold 7% to 9%. Sequencing was carried out using CD8+ T cells sorted from blood. Every receptor here comes from an adult with rheumatoid arthritis.

Turning to this clone: This sample also contains other DNA sequences that code for the same CDR3. The chain employs TRBV4-3 and TRBJ1-1; no definite D call. The germline CDR1 and CDR2 sequences are LGHNA and YSLEER. V lost 1 base and J lost 2, with 5 bases in between. There are 13 residues in the CDR3. The CDR3: CASSQAGNTEAFF. CDR3 nucleotides: TGCGCCAGCAGCCAAGCGGGTAACACTGAAGCTTTCTTT.

CDR3 protein: CASSRHDTHNEQFF. In nucleotides, the CDR3 is TGTGCCAGCAGCAGACATGACACCCACAATGAGCAGTTCTTC. This chain links TRBV7-9 with TRBJ2-1; no clear D gene. V lost 5 bases to trimming and J lost 5 bases, with 13 bases between them. The CDR3 totals 14 residues. Germline-derived CDR1 and CDR2 are SEHNR and FQNEAQ (reference sequence).

The chain links TRBV6-5 to TRBJ1-5; no reliable D call. Germline CDR1 is MNHEY and CDR2 is SVGAGI. The CDR3 runs 14 residues. V was clipped by 6 bases and J by 0 bases, with 9 bases between them. The CDR3 region has the DNA TGTGCCAGCAGCCCCCGCCCTAGCAATCAGCCCCAGCATTTT. Translation: CASSPRPSNQPQHF.

The V call is TRBV12-5, the J call TRBJ2-1; 7 bases are shared with TRBD2. V dropped 6 bases and J dropped 7; count of bases not matched to a gene: 3. CDR1 and CDR2 from the germline V gene are LGHNT and FRNRAP. The CDR3 has 12 residues. The CDR3 is CASGLARNEQFF. The CDR3 DNA sequence: TGTGCTAGTGGACTAGCGCGTAATGAGCAGTTCTTC.

V and J are TRBV13 and TRBJ1-1; TRBD1 matches 9 bases. V lost 6 bases and J lost 5; bases outside the gene matches: 7. There are 14 residues in the CDR3. CDR1 and CDR2 from the germline V gene are PRHDT and FYEKMQ (reference sequence). Written as DNA, the CDR3 is TGTGCCAGCAGGTCGACAGGGGGGGGGACTGAAGCTTTCTTT. Protein: CASRSTGGGTEAFF.

This chain uses TRBV15 with TRBJ1-1; D gene unclear. The CDR3 covers 15 residues. Trimming pared 0 bases from V and 5 bases from J, leaving 13 bases between. CDR1 is LNHNV and CDR2 is YYDKDF in the germline V gene (reference sequence). CDR3 region: CATSRDKEGSTEAFF. The CDR3, as DNA: TGTGCCACCAGCAGAGATAAGGAAGGCTCAACTGAAGCTTTCTTT.

V is TRBV5-4 and J is TRBJ1-1; 9 bases fit TRBD1. Germline V gives CDR1 SGHNT, CDR2 YYREEE (reference sequence). The CDR3 sequence is 15 residues long. V shed 4 bases and J 0 bases; nucleotides not matched to a gene: 4. The CDR3 is CASSAGQGMNTEAFF. The CDR3 nucleotides are TGTGCCAGCAGCGCGGGACAGGGAATGAACACTGAAGCTTTCTTT.

The chain has TRBV6-5 and TRBJ2-7; TRBD1 matches at 7 bases. The CDR3 loop spans 15 amino acids. V shed 3 bases and J 4 bases; nucleotides not matched to a gene: 9. The germline CDR1 and CDR2 sequences are MNHEY and SVGAGI. This CDR3 is CASSYRQGSMYEQYF. CDR3 nucleotide sequence: TGTGCCAGCAGTTATCGACAGGGAAGTATGTACGAGCAGTACTTC.

This sequence joins TRBV6-6 and TRBJ1-1; maybe TRBD1 (6 bases). The germline CDR1 and CDR2 sequences are MNHNY and SVGAGI (reference sequence). This CDR3 comprises 15 residues. Trimming stripped 4 bases from V and 2 bases from J, with 14 bases between. The CDR3, as DNA: TGTGCCAGCAGTTTCTCAACAGGGAGAAACACTGAAGCTTTCTTT. Encoded protein: CASSFSTGRNTEAFF.

This clone came up a few times. Mismatch with germline at one junction end may stem from a read error. The chain links TRBV7-7 to TRBJ2-7; the match to TRBD2 covers 7 bases. From germline, CDR1 is SSHAT and CDR2 FNYEAQ (reference sequence). CDR3 size: 16 residues. CDR3 nucleotide sequence: TGTGCTAGCAGCCCACGAGCTAGCGGTTTCTCCTACGAGCAGTACTTC. Protein product: CASSPRASGFSYEQYF.

This clone was detected only a few times. V and J are TRBV10-3 and TRBJ2-5, with D possibly TRBD1 on 6 matching bases. This CDR3 is built from 14 residues. Trimming left V 5 bases short and J 5 bases short, with 15 bases between. CDR1 is ENHRY, CDR2 SYGVKD, per germline. DNA for the CDR3: TGTGCCATCAGTAGGGCACAGGGCGGCGAGACCCAGTACTTC. Protein product: CAISRAQGGETQYF.

This clone was seen a single time. The CDR3 DNA reads TGCGCCAGCAGCCAAGAATACAGGGGATCCTCCTACGAGCAGTACTTC. It codes for CASSQEYRGSSYEQYF. The chain recombines TRBV4-1 with TRBJ2-7, with 7 bases aligning to TRBD1. V was pared by 0 bases and J by 0 bases, with 5 bases of the junction left unmatched. Germline assignment: CDR1 MGHRA and CDR2 YSYEKL. The CDR3 runs to 16 residues.

This chain joins TRBV6-5 and TRBJ2-5; 8 bases line up with TRBD2. The CDR3 covers 14 residues. V was pared by 5 bases and J by 5 bases, with 7 bases of the junction left unmatched. Germline loops: CDR1 MNHEY, CDR2 SVGAGI. As DNA, the CDR3 is TGTGCCAGCAGTCCTCGGACTAGCTTTGAGACCCAGTACTTC. Protein product: CASSPRTSFETQYF.

The chain has TRBV7-8 and TRBJ2-2; 13 bases are shared with TRBD2. The V gene end was trimmed by 6 bases and the J gene end by 2 bases; junction bases not matched to a gene: 3. The germline gives CDR1 SGHVS, CDR2 FQNEAQ. CDR3 length: 16 amino acids. CDR3 in DNA: TGTGCCAGCAGTCCGGGACTAGCGGGAAACACCGGGGAGCTGTTTTTT. As protein: CASSPGLAGNTGELFF.

J is TRBJ2-7 and V is TRBV5-1; a weak D match, TRBD2 (5 bases). V gave up 0 bases and J gave up 6 bases, with 16 bases separating them. This CDR3 spans 15 amino acids. Per germline, CDR1 SGHRS and CDR2 YFSETQ. CDR3 in amino acids: CASSLAREEGREQYF. The CDR3 DNA reads TGCGCCAGCAGCTTGGCCAGAGAAGAGGGTCGCGAGCAGTACTTC.

This clone was seen only a few times. The J gene is TRBJ1-1, the V gene TRBV7-2; 8 nucleotides agree with TRBD1. The CDR3 has 14 residues. Germline assignment: CDR1 SGHTA and CDR2 FQGNSA. V lost 5 bases and J lost 5; bases outside the gene matches: 7. The DNA for the CDR3 is TGTGCCAGCAGCCGGCTGGACAGGGTAACTGAAGCTTTCTTT. It translates to CASSRLDRVTEAFF.

V gene TRBV4-1 combines with J gene TRBJ2-5; the D gene is possibly TRBD2 (5 bases). The germline gives CDR1 MGHRA, CDR2 YSYEKL. The germline V and J ends were trimmed by 0 bases and 5 bases, with 10 bases remaining between them. There are 14 residues in the CDR3. DNA for the CDR3: TGCGCCAGCAGCCAAGAGTCGGGGTGGGAGACCCAGTACTTC. As protein: CASSQESGWETQYF.

In this sample, this clone turned up once. The chain has TRBV4-1 and TRBJ2-5; 9 nucleotides match TRBD2. Per germline, CDR1 MGHRA and CDR2 YSYEKL. The CDR3 spans 16 residues. V lost 4 bases and J lost 7; bases outside the gene matches: 13. Written as DNA, the CDR3 is TGCGCCAGCAGCCCCCGTATTAGCGGGGGTGCAGCGACCCAGTACTTC. This sequence encodes CASSPRISGGAATQYF.

The CDR3 nucleotides read TGTGCCAGTAGATTGACAGGGGAGGGTAGCAATCAGCCCCAGCATTTT. It translates to CASRLTGEGSNQPQHF. This chain uses TRBV19 with TRBJ1-5; 8 bases align to TRBD1. V was pared by 6 bases and J by 0 bases, with 7 bases of the junction left unmatched. This CDR3 has 16 residues. CDR1 LNHDA and CDR2 SQIVND come from the germline V gene (reference sequence).

The rearrangement uses TRBV7-2 and TRBJ2-1, with D unclear. The CDR3 loop spans 14 amino acids. Germline values: CDR1 SGHTA, CDR2 FQGNSA. V gave up 5 bases and J gave up 8 bases, with 16 bases separating them. CDR3 nucleotide sequence: TGTGCCAGCAGCCCCCGACTCGGGTGGGATGAGCAGTTCTTC. This translates into CASSPRLGWDEQFF.

This chain joins TRBV18 and TRBJ1-2; 7 nucleotides match TRBD1. The J segment lost 8 bases and the V segment lost 6 bases, leaving 15 bases of the junction unmatched. Germline V gene lookup returns CDR1 KGHSH and CDR2 LQKENI. The CDR3 length is 15 residues. In DNA, the CDR3 is TGTGCCAGCTCTCACGGAACCCAGGGGGATGGGGGCTACACCTTC. The encoded protein is CASSHGTQGDGGYTF.

The chain couples TRBV11-3 to TRBJ2-1, with a weak D call TRBD2 (5 bases). The CDR3 runs 15 residues. CDR1 and CDR2 (germline): SGHNT, YENEEA. V lost 7 bases and J 0 bases, leaving 13 bases between the germline ends. DNA for the CDR3: TGTGCCAGCAACGACTATGACTACTCCTACAATGAGCAGTTCTTC. This sequence encodes CASNDYDYSYNEQFF.

The chain joins TRBV4-1 to TRBJ1-5; D gene ambiguous. Germline V lookup: CDR1 MGHRA, CDR2 YSYEKL. This CDR3 comprises 18 residues. V was pared by 0 bases and J by 0 bases, with 15 bases between. CDR3 protein: CASSQDWAADYSNQPQHF. CDR3 nucleotides: TGCGCCAGCAGCCAAGATTGGGCGGCAGATTATAGCAATCAGCCCCAGCATTTT.

The rearrangement uses TRBV28 and TRBJ2-2, with TRBD2 matching over 8 bases. V lost 3 bases and J lost 3; bases outside the gene matches: 21. This CDR3 comprises 21 residues. The germline gives CDR1 MDHEN, CDR2 SYDVKM. The CDR3 coding sequence is TGTGCCAGCAGTTTCTCCCGATACCCCCCGAAAGCGGGAGCTGACACCGGGGAGCTGTTTTTT. Translating it yields CASSFSRYPPKAGADTGELFF.

CDR3 DNA: TGTGCCAGCAGCCAATACGGGGCCAACGTCCTGACTTTC. Translated: CASSQYGANVLTF. This rearrangement joins TRBV14 to TRBJ2-6; D call uncertain. Germline V gene sequence: CDR1 SGHDN, CDR2 FVKESK. V was trimmed by 2 bases and J by 4 bases, leaving 3 bases between them. The CDR3 is 13 residues long.